This entry lists 4 T cell receptor beta chains sequenced from one sample in a study of siplizumab effects on memory and regulatory T cells. Data came from immunoSEQ multiplex PCR; TCRdb stores just in-frame clones and leaves some out. This sample has about 120,000 clones; approximately 94% occur once, and the top ten carry roughly 1.5%. The specimen was non-Treg CD4+ T cells sorted from blood. These TCRs come from a human donor in good health.

The chain joins TRBV6-1 to TRBJ1-5; 12 bases agree with TRBD1. Germline V gives CDR1 MNHNS, CDR2 SASEGT. Unmatched junction bases numbered 5, after V lost 5 bases and J lost 6 bases. This CDR3 has 15 residues. The CDR3 spells CASSQGQGASQPQHF. For the CDR3, the DNA is TGTGCCAGCAGTCAGGGACAGGGGGCGAGTCAGCCCCAGCATTTT.

The rearrangement joins TRBV6-5 to TRBJ1-2; D is uncertain. With 5 bases removed from V and 5 bases from J, the gap between germline ends came to 9 bases. This CDR3 has 12 residues. Germline CDR1 reads MNHEY; CDR2 reads SVGAGI. CDR3 residues: CASSPLGYGYTF. The CDR3 bases are TGTGCCAGCAGTCCACTGGGATATGGCTACACCTTC.

The chain is built from TRBV27 and TRBJ2-7; D is uncertain. CDR1 MNHEY and CDR2 SMNVEV come from the germline V gene (reference sequence). This CDR3 is 15 amino acids long. V lost 6 bases and J lost 1, with 16 bases in between. The CDR3 DNA is TGTGCCAGCAGACGGAAGGGTGACAAGTCCTACGAGCAGTACTTC. The encoded protein is CASRRKGDKSYEQYF.

The V call is TRBV7-9, the J call TRBJ2-1; D remains ambiguous. CDR3 length: 12 amino acids. The V end lost 2 bases, the J end lost 7 bases, and 6 bases lay between the germline ends. The germline CDR1 and CDR2 sequences are SEHNR and FQNEAQ (reference sequence). CDR3 in amino acids: CASSLPLNEQFF. The CDR3, as DNA: TGTGCCAGCAGCTTACCACTGAATGAGCAGTTCTTC.